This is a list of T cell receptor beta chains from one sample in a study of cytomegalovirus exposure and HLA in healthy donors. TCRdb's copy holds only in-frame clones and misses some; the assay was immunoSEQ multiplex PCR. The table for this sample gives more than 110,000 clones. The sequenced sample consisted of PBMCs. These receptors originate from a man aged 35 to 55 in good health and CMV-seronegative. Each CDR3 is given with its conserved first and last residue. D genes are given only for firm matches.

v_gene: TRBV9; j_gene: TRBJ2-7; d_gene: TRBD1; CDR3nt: TGTGCCAGCAGCGGACAGGGGGGGAGCTACGAGCAGTACTTC; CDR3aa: CASSGQGGSYEQYF
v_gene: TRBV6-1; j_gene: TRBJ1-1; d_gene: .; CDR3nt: TGTGCCAGCAGCCAGGGAACTGAAGCTTTCTTT; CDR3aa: CASSQGTEAFF
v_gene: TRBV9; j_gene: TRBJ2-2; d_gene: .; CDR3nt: TGTGCCAGCAGCGTCTCGTCGACCGGGGAGCTGTTTTTT; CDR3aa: CASSVSSTGELFF
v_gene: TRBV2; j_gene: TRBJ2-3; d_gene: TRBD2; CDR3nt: TGTGCCAGCAGCGTAGGGCGGGAGGGAGATACGCAGTATTTT; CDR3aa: CASSVGREGDTQYF
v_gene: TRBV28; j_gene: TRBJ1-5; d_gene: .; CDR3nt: TGTGCCAGCAGCCGAACAGGCCACCATAGCAATCAGCCCCAGCATTTT; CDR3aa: CASSRTGHHSNQPQHF
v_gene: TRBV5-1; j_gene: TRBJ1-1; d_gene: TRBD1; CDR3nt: TGCGCCAGTCGGGCAGGGGGCACTGAAGCTTTCTTT; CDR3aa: CASRAGGTEAFF
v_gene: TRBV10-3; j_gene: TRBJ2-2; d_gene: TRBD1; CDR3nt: TGTGCCATCAGTCAGGGGGACACCGGGGAGCTGTTTTTT; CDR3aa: CAISQGDTGELFF
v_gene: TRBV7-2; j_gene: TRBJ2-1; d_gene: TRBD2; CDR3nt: TGTGCCAGCAGCCCCCGACTAGCGGGGGGAAATGAGCAGTTCTTC; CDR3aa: CASSPRLAGGNEQFF
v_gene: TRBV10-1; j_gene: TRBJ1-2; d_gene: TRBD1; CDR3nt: TGCGCCAGACAGGGGAACTATGGCTACACCTTC; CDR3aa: CARQGNYGYTF
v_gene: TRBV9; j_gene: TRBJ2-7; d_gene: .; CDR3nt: TGTGCCAGCAGCGTCACGGGGGGCCACATTTACGAGCAGTACTTC; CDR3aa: CASSVTGGHIYEQYF
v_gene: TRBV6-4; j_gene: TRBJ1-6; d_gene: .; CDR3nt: TGTGCCAGCAGTACAGGCTTTAATTCACCCCTCCACTTT; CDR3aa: CASSTGFNSPLHF
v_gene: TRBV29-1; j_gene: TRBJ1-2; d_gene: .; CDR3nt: TGCAGCGCCCTAGGGGAGGGGTTGGGCTATGGCTACACCTTC; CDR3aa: CSALGEGLGYGYTF
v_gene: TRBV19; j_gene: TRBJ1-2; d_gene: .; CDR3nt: TGTGCCAGTAGTAGAAGGGAGGCGGGACCTTATTACTACACCTTC; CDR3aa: CASSRREAGPYYYTF
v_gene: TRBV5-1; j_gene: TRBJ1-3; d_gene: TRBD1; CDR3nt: TGCGCCAGCAGCTTGGCCCCCCGGCAGGGGGCTTATGGAAACACCATATATTTT; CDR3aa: CASSLAPRQGAYGNTIYF
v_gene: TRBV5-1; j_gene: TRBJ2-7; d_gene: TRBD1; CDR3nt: TGCGCCAGCAGCTTGGAACCAGGGGGCGACCCCTACGAGCAGTACTTC; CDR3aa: CASSLEPGGDPYEQYF
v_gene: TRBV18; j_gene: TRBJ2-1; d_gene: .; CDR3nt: TGTGCCAGCCACAGGGCGACCTACAATGAGCAGTTCTTC; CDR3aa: CASHRATYNEQFF
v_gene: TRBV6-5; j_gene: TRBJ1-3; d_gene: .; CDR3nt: TGTGCCAGCAGTTACTCCCAACAGACCTCTGGAAACACCATATATTTT; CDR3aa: CASSYSQQTSGNTIYF
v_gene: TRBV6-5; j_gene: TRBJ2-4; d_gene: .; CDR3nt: TGTGCCAGCAGTTACGGGAGTGGGATTCAGTATTTC; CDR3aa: CASSYGSGIQYF
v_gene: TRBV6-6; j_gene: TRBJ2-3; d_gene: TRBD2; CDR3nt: TGTGCCAGCAGTCCCACTAGCGCTTCGGGGCAGTATTTT; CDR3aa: CASSPTSASGQYF
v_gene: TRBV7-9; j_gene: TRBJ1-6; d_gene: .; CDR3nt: TGTGCCAGCACCCTGGGCCCCGCGGGGGATTCACCCCTCCACTTT; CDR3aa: CASTLGPAGDSPLHF
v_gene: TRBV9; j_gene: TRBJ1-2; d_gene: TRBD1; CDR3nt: TGTGCCAGCAGCCCAGGGACAGGAATGCATGGCTACACCTTC; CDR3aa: CASSPGTGMHGYTF
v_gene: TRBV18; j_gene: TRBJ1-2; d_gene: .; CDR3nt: TGTGCCAGCTCACTTTCCGACAGCTATGGCTACACCTTC; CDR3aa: CASSLSDSYGYTF
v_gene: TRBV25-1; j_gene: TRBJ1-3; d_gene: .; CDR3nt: TGTGCCAGCAGTGACCCGACTCTCTCTGGAAACACCATATATTTT; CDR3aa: CASSDPTLSGNTIYF
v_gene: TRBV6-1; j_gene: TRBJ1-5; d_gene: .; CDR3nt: TGTGCCAGCAGTGACTACAGGGATCAGCCCCAGCATTTT; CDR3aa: CASSDYRDQPQHF
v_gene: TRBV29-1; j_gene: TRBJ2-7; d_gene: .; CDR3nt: TGCAGCGTTCTGGACAGTTACGAGCAGTACTTC; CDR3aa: CSVLDSYEQYF
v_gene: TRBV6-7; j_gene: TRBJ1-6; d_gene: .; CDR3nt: TGTGCCAGCAGTTACTCCCCCTCACAGAATAATTCACCCCTCCACTTT; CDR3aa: CASSYSPSQNNSPLHF
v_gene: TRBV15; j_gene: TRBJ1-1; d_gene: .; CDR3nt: TGTGCCACCAGCACAGACAGGAACACTGAAGCTTTCTTT; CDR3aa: CATSTDRNTEAFF
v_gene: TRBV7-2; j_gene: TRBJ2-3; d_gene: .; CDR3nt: TGTGCCAGCAGCTTAGCCTTGGGCAGTCGAGATACGCAGTATTTT; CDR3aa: CASSLALGSRDTQYF
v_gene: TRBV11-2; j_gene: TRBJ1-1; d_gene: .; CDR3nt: TGTGCCAGCAGCTTAGGCAGGAACACTGAAGCTTTCTTT; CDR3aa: CASSLGRNTEAFF
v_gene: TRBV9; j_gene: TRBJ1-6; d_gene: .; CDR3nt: TGTGCCAGCAGTTTTTCCGGGACATTGGGTTCACCCCTCCACTTT; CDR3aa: CASSFSGTLGSPLHF
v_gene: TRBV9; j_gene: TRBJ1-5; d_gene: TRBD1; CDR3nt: TGTGCCAGCAGCGGTACAGGGGTTAATCAGCCCCAGCATTTT; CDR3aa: CASSGTGVNQPQHF
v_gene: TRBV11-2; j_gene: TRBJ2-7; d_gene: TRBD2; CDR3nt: TGTGCCAGCAGCCCAATAGCGGGGGGGCGGATTGACTACGAGCAGTACTTC; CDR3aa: CASSPIAGGRIDYEQYF
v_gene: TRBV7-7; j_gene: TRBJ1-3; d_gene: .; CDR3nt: TGTGCCAGCAGCCCTTTTCAGAGCGGGACCCTCTCTGGAAACACCATATATTTT; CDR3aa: CASSPFQSGTLSGNTIYF
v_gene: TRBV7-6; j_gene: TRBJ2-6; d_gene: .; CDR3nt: TGTGCCAGCAGCTCAACACTATTTGGGGCCAACGTCCTGACTTTC; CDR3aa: CASSSTLFGANVLTF
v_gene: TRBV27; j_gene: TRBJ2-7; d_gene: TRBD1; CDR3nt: TGTGCCAGCAGTCGGAGGGGGGGGACAGGGGGCGCCTACGAGCAGTACTTC; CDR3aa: CASSRRGGTGGAYEQYF
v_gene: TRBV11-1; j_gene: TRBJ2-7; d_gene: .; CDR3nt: TGTGCCAGCAGCTTAAGGAGCCGGGACTACGAGCAGTACTTC; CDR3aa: CASSLRSRDYEQYF
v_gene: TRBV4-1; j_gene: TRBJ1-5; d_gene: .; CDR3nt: TGCGCCAGCAGCCAAGATTGGCCCTCCCGGCCCCAGCATTTT; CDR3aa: CASSQDWPSRPQHF
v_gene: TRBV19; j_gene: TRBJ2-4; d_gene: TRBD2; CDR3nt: TGTGCCAGTAGTATAGCCAGACTAGCGGGGGGAAAAAACATTCAGTACTTC; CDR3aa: CASSIARLAGGKNIQYF
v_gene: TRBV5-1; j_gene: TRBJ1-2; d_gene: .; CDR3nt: TGCGCCAGCAGCTTAGTCCCAGGCAGCCATGGCTACACCTTC; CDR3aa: CASSLVPGSHGYTF
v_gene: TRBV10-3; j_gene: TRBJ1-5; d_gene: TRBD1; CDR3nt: TGTGCCATCAGTGAGTCCGGAGGGGGCCTTCAGCCCCAGCATTTT; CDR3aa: CAISESGGGLQPQHF
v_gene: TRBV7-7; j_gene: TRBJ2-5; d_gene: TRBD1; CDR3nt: TGTGCCAGCAGCTTGGACAGGGGTGGAGAGACCCAGTACTTC; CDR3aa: CASSLDRGGETQYF
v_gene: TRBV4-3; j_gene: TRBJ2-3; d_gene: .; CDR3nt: TGCGCCAGCAGCCAAAGCCGCGTGGATACGCAGTATTTT; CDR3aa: CASSQSRVDTQYF
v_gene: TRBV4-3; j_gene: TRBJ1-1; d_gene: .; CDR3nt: TGCGCCTCAGCCCTAGCATATTTACCCATGAACACTGAAGCTTTCTTT; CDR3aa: CASALAYLPMNTEAFF
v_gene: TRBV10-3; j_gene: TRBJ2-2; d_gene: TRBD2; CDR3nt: TGTGCCATCAGTGATCGTTATAAGCGGGGAGTTAACACCGGGGAGCTGTTTTTT; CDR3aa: CAISDRYKRGVNTGELFF
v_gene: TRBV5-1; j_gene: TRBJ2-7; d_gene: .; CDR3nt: TGCGCCAGCAGCTTGGTCATGTTCGAGAGCTCCTACGAGCAGTACTTC; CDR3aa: CASSLVMFESSYEQYF
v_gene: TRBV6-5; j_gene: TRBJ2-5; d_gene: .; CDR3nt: TGTGCCAGCAGTTCGCCGTGGAGGGGGCGGGAGACCCAGTACTTC; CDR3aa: CASSSPWRGRETQYF
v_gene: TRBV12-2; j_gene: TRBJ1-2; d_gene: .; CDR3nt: TGTGCAAGTCGCCGTAAACCGGGACAGGGTGACGGCTACACCTTC; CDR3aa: CASRRKPGQGDGYTF
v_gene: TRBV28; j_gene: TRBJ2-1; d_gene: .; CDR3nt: TGTGCCAGCTCCCGAGGATCAAACAATGAGCAGTTCTTC; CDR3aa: CASSRGSNNEQFF
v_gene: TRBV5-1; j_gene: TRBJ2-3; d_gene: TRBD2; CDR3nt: TGCGCCAGCAGCTTCGGGGCTAGCGGGGGCACAGATACGCAGTATTTT; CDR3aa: CASSFGASGGTDTQYF